This TCR beta chain appears in the sequencing data of a study of blood T cell repertoires in COVID-19. In the study overall: Specimens from acute and convalescent COVID-19 originated in the United States, Italy and Spain. Sources were T cells, B-cell-depleted T cells, or PBMCs; the material itself was cDNA or gDNA.

CDR3 size: 14 residues. Trimming took 2 bases from V and 3 from J; bases not matched to a gene: 2. CDR1 is SGHTS, CDR2 YDEGEE, per germline. Original handling: How many nucleated cells were present was estimated from reference gene primer amplification. Produced via immunoSEQ multiplex PCR; TCRdb's table is partial and in-frame only. V, J and clone size reflect that table, while D and trimming were determined from the DNA. The sample holds 200,000 to 300,000 clones, nearly 90% seen once. This TCR was sampled from a human donor in a cohort sampled during active COVID-19. Sample: peripheral blood. This rearrangement joins TRBV5-8 to TRBJ1-1; TRBD1 matches 9 bases. In nucleotides, the CDR3 is TGTGCCAGCAGCTTCGACAGGGGGTACACTGAAGCTTTCTTT. Translating gives CASSFDRGYTEAFF.